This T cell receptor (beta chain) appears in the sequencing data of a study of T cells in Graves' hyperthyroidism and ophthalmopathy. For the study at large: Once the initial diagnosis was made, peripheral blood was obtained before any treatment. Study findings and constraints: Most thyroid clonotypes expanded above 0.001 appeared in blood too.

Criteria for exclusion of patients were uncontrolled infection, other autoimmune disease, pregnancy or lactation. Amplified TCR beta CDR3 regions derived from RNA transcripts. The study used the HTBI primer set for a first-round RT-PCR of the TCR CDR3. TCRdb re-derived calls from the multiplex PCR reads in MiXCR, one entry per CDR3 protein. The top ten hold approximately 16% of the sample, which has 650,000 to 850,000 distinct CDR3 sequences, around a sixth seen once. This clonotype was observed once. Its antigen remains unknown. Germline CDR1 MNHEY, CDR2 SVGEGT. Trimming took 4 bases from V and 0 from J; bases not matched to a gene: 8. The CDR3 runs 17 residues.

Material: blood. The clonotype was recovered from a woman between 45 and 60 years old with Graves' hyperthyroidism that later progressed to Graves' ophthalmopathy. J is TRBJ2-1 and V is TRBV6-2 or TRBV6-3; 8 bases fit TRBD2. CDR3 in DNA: TGTGCCAGCAGTTTCGCCAAACTAGCGGCCTCCTACAATGAGCAGTTCTTC. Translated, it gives CASSFAKLAASYNEQFF.